These 22 T cell receptor beta chains came from one sample sequenced in a study of T cells in women clearing cervical HPV infection listed by TCRdb under 2018. The library was made by the immunoSEQ multiplex PCR assay. The immuneACCESS repertoire file appears here via TCRdb, limited to in-frame rearrangements. These files lack a portion of the clones; in checked studies, under half of the deficit traces to unresolved V genes, and the cause of the others is not known. The sample table includes tens of thousands of clones. Clones ranked in the top ten supply less than 7% of the sample. Sequencing was done on a sample of blood buffy coat. These receptors all come from a woman aged 18 to 75 with a cervical HPV16 infection that either progressed to CIN3+ or cleared (not recorded which).

With respect to this clone: The same CDR3 can be traced to other DNA sequences in this sample. The covered CDR3 bases are TGTGCCAGCAGCTTGGGGGGGCTGGCCGGGGAG. Translation: CASSLGGLAGE. The entire CDR3 sequence reads CASSLGGLAGELFF. This chain joins TRBV7-2 and TRBJ2-2, with a weak D call TRBD2 (7 bases). The read halts 3 residues ahead of the CDR3 end, with the missing end drawn from the germline J gene. This CDR3 spans 14 amino acids. The V end lost 3 bases, the J end lost 6 bases, and 11 bases lay between the germline ends. Germline CDR1 reads SGHTA; CDR2 reads FQGNSA.

On this clone: The CDR3 end falls 3 residues outside the read, so it is completed with the germline J gene. The V call is TRBV7-6, the J call TRBJ2-2, with 10 bases that match TRBD2. CDR1 SGHVS and CDR2 FNYEAQ come from the germline V gene. This CDR3 spans 16 amino acids. V trimming: 1 base; J trimming: 5 bases; junction bases outside the gene matches: 4. The DNA read from the CDR3 is TGTGCCAGCAGCTTAGGGACTAGCGGAGCTACCGGGGAG. Protein: CASSLGTSGATGE. The complete CDR3 sequence is CASSLGTSGATGELFF.

To note about this clone: The CDR3 goes on 3 residues after the read ends, and that part is filled in from the germline J gene. The genes are TRBV19 and TRBJ2-2; 7 bases line up with TRBD1. The CDR3 has 16 amino acids. J lost 6 bases, V lost 5 bases, and 12 bases had no gene match. Germline V lookup: CDR1 LNHDA, CDR2 SQIVND (reference sequence). The part of the CDR3 DNA that was read is TGTGCCAGTAGTCCCAGACAGGGTTGGGGTCCCGGGGAG. Translated, it gives CASSPRQGWGPGE. The entire CDR3 protein is CASSPRQGWGPGELFF.

For this clone: The read finishes 3 residues shy of the CDR3 end, and the germline J gene is used to complete it. The chain carries TRBV19 and TRBJ2-7, with D possibly TRBD1 on 6 matching bases. From germline, CDR1 is LNHDA and CDR2 SQIVND (reference sequence). The CDR3 runs 14 residues. Trimming stripped 6 bases from V and 3 bases from J, with 15 bases between. Incomplete CDR3 DNA: TGTGCCAGTAGACCCTCAACAGGGAACTACGAG. Encoded protein: CASRPSTGNYE. The complete CDR3 reads CASRPSTGNYEQYF. Variable domain in full (rest from reference TRBV19 and TRBJ2-7): DGGITQSPKYLFRKEGQNVTLSCEQNLNHDAMYWYRQDPGQGLRLIYYSQIVNDFQKGDIAEGYSVSREKKESFPLTVTSAQKNPTAFYLCASRPSTGNYEQYFGPGTRLTVT.

With regard to this clone: The read stops 3 residues short of the end of the CDR3; the missing end is completed from the germline J gene. This chain joins TRBV20-1 and TRBJ2-3; D ambiguous. This CDR3 has 16 residues. Germline V gives CDR1 DFQATT, CDR2 SNEGSKA (reference sequence). CDR3 DNA (partial): TGCAGTGCTAGAGATCCCGGAGACACCCTACATCAGCCG. Encoded protein: CSARDPGDTLHQP. The full CDR3 reads CSARDPGDTLHQPQYF.

Here the CDR3 reads CASSLANGELFF. The covered CDR3 bases are TGCGCCAGCAGCTTGGCCAACGGGGAG. The V gene is TRBV5-1, the J gene TRBJ2-2; D uncertain. The read comes to an end 3 residues before the CDR3 does, leaving the germline J gene to fill in the end. With 0 bases removed from V and 7 bases from J, the gap between germline ends came to 4 bases. This CDR3 contains 12 residues. The germline gives CDR1 SGHRS, CDR2 YFSETQ.

The covered CDR3 bases are TGTGCCAGCAGTGGTTACAGGGGGGAGACT. This sequence encodes CASSGYRGET. From start to end, the CDR3 is CASSGYRGETQYF. This chain connects TRBV2 to TRBJ2-4; 8 bases map to TRBD1. Coverage ceases 3 residues before the CDR3 finishes, and the germline J gene fills in the end. The CDR3 contains 13 residues. Germline V CDR1 and CDR2: SNHLY, FYNNEI.

A word on this clone: The read comes to an end 3 residues before the CDR3 does, leaving the germline J gene to fill in the end. The rearrangement links TRBV27 to TRBJ2-1; 7 positions match TRBD2. The CDR3 consists of 15 residues. After removal of 7 bases from V and 6 bases from J, the junction contained 12 bases not matched to a gene. Germline lookup yields CDR1 MNHEY and CDR2 SMNVEV (reference sequence). The CDR3 is CASNAPGLRANEQFF. Incomplete CDR3 DNA: TGTGCCAGCAATGCCCCGGGACTAAGGGCCAATGAG.

Concerning this clone: The read terminates 3 residues before the CDR3 end, so the remaining end is supplied by the germline J gene. This chain joins TRBV12-3 or TRBV12-4 and TRBJ1-2; 8 bases match TRBD1. The CDR3 is made up of 14 amino acids. After removal of 4 bases from V and 1 base from J, the junction contained 2 bases not matched to a gene. The sequenced part of the CDR3 DNA is TGTGCCAGCAGTTCCGGACAGGGTAACTATGGC. This gives the protein CASSSGQGNYG. Given in full, the CDR3 is CASSSGQGNYGYTF.

Concerning this clone: With the read ending 3 residues before the CDR3 end, the germline J gene is used to fill in that end. The genes are TRBV29-1 and TRBJ2-1, with D possibly being TRBD2 (6 bases). From germline, CDR1 is SQVTM and CDR2 ANQGSEA. V gave up 2 bases and J gave up 8 bases, with 22 bases separating them. The CDR3 runs 16 residues. CDR3 sequence reads: CSVEFANSETGDEQFF. The covered CDR3 bases are TGCAGCGTTGAATTTGCGAACTCCGAGACGGGGGATGAG.

To note about this clone: Read sequence stops 3 residues before the CDR3 end, and the germline J gene provides the missing end. The chain employs TRBV30 and TRBJ2-1, with 7 positions matching TRBD2. Germline values: CDR1 GTSNPN, CDR2 SVGIG (reference sequence). V shed 2 bases and J 7 bases; nucleotides not matched to a gene: 8. The CDR3 consists of 14 residues. The CDR3 bases that were read are TGTGCCTGGAGTCCGCCGACTAGCCTAAATGAG. Translated: CAWSPPTSLNE. The full-length CDR3 reads as CAWSPPTSLNEQFF.

Here the CDR3 reads CASTPPDNEQFF. CDR3 bases read: TGTGCCAGCACCCCCCCAGACAATGAG. The rearrangement joins TRBV7-9 to TRBJ2-1; D gene unclear. The CDR3 is cut off 3 residues early in the read; its end comes from the germline J gene. Deletions cut 7 bases from V and 5 bases from J, with 9 bases between. The germline V gene has CDR1 SEHNR and CDR2 FQNEAQ (reference sequence). The CDR3 contains 12 residues. Combining the CDR3 with reference TRBV7-9 and TRBJ2-1 gives the whole variable domain DTGVSQNPRHKITKRGQNVTFRCDPISEHNRLYWYRQTLGQGPEFLTYFQNEAQLEKSRLLSDRFSAERPKGSFSTLEIQRTEQGDSAMYLCASTPPDNEQFFGPGTRLTVL.

Regarding this clone: The read stops 3 residues short of the end of the CDR3; the missing end is completed from the germline J gene. The chain links TRBV25-1 to TRBJ2-2, with 10 positions matching TRBD1. Per germline, CDR1 MGHDK and CDR2 SYGVNS. There are 16 residues in the CDR3. CDR3 protein: CASQTLGGDRGEKLFF. The part of the CDR3 DNA that was read is TGTGCCAGCCAGACCCTGGGGGGGGACAGGGGTGAAAAG.

Remarks on this clone: The read ends 3 residues before the CDR3 terminus; that terminus is restored from the germline J gene. V is TRBV7-9 and J is TRBJ2-2, with a weak D call TRBD1 (8 bases). This CDR3 has 15 amino acids. Germline V gene lookup returns CDR1 SEHNR and CDR2 FQNEAQ (reference sequence). The DNA read from the CDR3 is TGTGCCAGCAGCATCAACAGGGGGGGTAATGAAAAG. It yields the protein CASSINRGGNEK. The full CDR3 protein is CASSINRGGNEKLFF. Combining the CDR3 with reference TRBV7-9 and TRBJ2-2 gives the whole variable domain DTGVSQNPRHKITKRGQNVTFRCDPISEHNRLYWYRQTLGQGPEFLTYFQNEAQLEKSRLLSDRFSAERPKGSFSTLEIQRTEQGDSAMYLCASSINRGGNEKLFFGEGSRLTVL.

A remark on this clone: The CDR3 end falls 3 residues outside the read, so it is completed with the germline J gene. The chain links TRBV20-1 to TRBJ1-1; D possibly corresponds to TRBD1 (5 bases). Looked up from germline, CDR1 is DFQATT and CDR2 is SNEGSKA (reference sequence). Deletions cut 8 bases from V and 1 base from J, with 11 bases between. This CDR3 contains 12 residues. CDR3 loop: CSNRFKNTEAFF. Incomplete CDR3 DNA: TGCAGTAACAGGTTTAAGAACACTGAA.

About this clone itself: The DNA ends 3 residues before the CDR3 does, and the rest of the CDR3 is filled in from the germline J gene. This specimen includes other DNA sequences encoding the same CDR3. V usage is TRBV5-1 and J usage is TRBJ2-3; D gene ambiguous. Germline CDR1 and CDR2: SGHRS and YFSETQ. The CDR3 is 14 residues long. Trimming took 2 bases from V and 0 from J, leaving 7 bases between them. The DNA read from the CDR3 is TGCGCCAGCAGCTTTATTACTAGCACAGATACG. Translated, it gives CASSFITSTDT. The whole CDR3 region reads CASSFITSTDTQYF.

CDR3 in amino acids: CASSLAPYEQYF. The CDR3 bases that were read are TGTGCCAGCAGCTTGGCCCCCTACGAG. The chain carries TRBV7-6 and TRBJ2-7; D is unclear. The read terminates 3 residues before the CDR3 end, so the remaining end is supplied by the germline J gene. CDR1 is SGHVS, CDR2 FNYEAQ, per germline. The CDR3 has 12 amino acids. Trimming stripped 3 bases from V and 2 bases from J, with 5 bases between.

In regard to this clone: Coverage ceases 3 residues before the CDR3 finishes, and the germline J gene fills in the end. The chain joins TRBV20-1 to TRBJ1-2; the D gene is possibly TRBD1 (5 bases). Germline CDR1 DFQATT, CDR2 SNEGSKA (reference sequence). Trimming left V 7 bases short and J 7 bases short, with 19 bases between. The length of the CDR3 is 13 residues. Partial CDR3 DNA: TGCAGTGTTACATCGGGGGTTCCTAGTGGC. It translates to CSVTSGVPSG. From start to end, the CDR3 is CSVTSGVPSGYTF.

Concerning this clone itself: The read is 3 residues too short to cover the CDR3 end, so that end is filled in from the germline J gene. This rearrangement joins TRBV10-3 to TRBJ2-1, with 9 bases lining up with TRBD2. The V and J ends lost 0 bases and 3 bases, in that order; junction bases with no gene match: 6. This CDR3 region has 17 residues. CDR1 and CDR2 from the germline V gene are ENHRY and SYGVKD. The chain's CDR3 is CAISESGGRALYNEQFF. CDR3 bases read: TGTGCCATCAGTGAGTCGGGCGGGAGGGCCCTCTACAATGAG.

Comment on this clone: The read terminates 3 residues ahead of where the CDR3 ends, so the germline J gene completes it. The rearrangement joins TRBV19 to TRBJ2-1; D is possibly TRBD2 (6 bases). This CDR3 is built from 15 residues. Trimming left V 3 bases short and J 8 bases short, with 17 bases between. Germline V gene sequence: CDR1 LNHDA, CDR2 SQIVND (reference sequence). The CDR3 bases that were read are TGTGCCAGTAGTATCGGCACAGGAGGGAGCGATGAG. It codes for CASSIGTGGSDE. The entire CDR3 is CASSIGTGGSDEQFF.

Incomplete CDR3 DNA: TGTGCCACAACCCCGGGAGGGGGCACAGATACG. Protein: CATTPGGGTDT. In full, the CDR3 is CATTPGGGTDTQYF. This chain connects TRBV24-1 to TRBJ2-3; 8 nucleotides line up with TRBD2. The read is 3 residues too short to cover the CDR3 end, so that end is filled in from the germline J gene. The V gene's germline CDR1 is KGHDR and CDR2 SFDVKD. Trimming at V came to 10 bases and at J to 1 base, leaving 6 bases not matched to a gene. The CDR3 runs to 14 residues.

This chain's CDR3 is CAWSEGTGQWETQYF. The CDR3 DNA, read in part, is TGTGCCTGGAGCGAAGGGACAGGACAATGGGAGACG. The chain uses TRBV30 and TRBJ2-3; 8 bases match TRBD1. Coverage ceases 3 residues before the CDR3 finishes, and the germline J gene fills in the end. Looked up from germline, CDR1 is GTSNPN and CDR2 is SVGIG (reference sequence). This CDR3 comprises 15 residues.